The 32 T cell receptor beta chains presented below share a single source sample, sequenced in a study of T cell responses to AZD1222 COVID-19 vaccine. Profiled with immunoSEQ multiplex PCR; TCRdb holds only in-frame clones, not every one. The sample has some 110,000 clones, 85% to 95% seen once. The source was peripheral blood, collected on day 0 of AZD1222 vaccination. Every receptor here comes from an adult in good health.

The chain links TRBV6-5 to TRBJ1-6, with a weak D call TRBD1 (5 bases). V lost 2 bases to trimming and J lost 10 bases, with 18 bases between them. CDR3 length: 16 amino acids. Germline CDR1 is MNHEY and CDR2 is SVGAGI. CDR3 bases: TGTGCCAGCAGTTACACAACATCGGGGGTAGGATCACCCCTCCACTTT. Encoded protein: CASSYTTSGVGSPLHF.

V is TRBV29-1 and J is TRBJ1-1; no firm D call. The CDR3 consists of 10 residues. Germline CDR1 is SQVTM and CDR2 is ANQGSEA. CDR3 in DNA: TGCAGTTCACAGCGAAGCGAAGCTTTCTTT. It codes for CSSQRSEAFF. Full variable domain (missing parts from reference TRBV29-1 and TRBJ1-1): SAVISQKPSRDICQRGTSLTIQCQVDSQVTMMFWYRQQPGQSLTLIATANQGSEATYESGFVIDKFPISRPNLTFSTLTVSNMSPEDSSIYLCSSQRSEAFFGQGTRLTVV.

The J gene is TRBJ2-3, the V gene TRBV3-1 (or the pseudogene TRBV3-2); TRBD2 aligns across 11 bases. CDR3 length: 17 amino acids. V gave up 0 bases and J gave up 6 bases; unmatched junction bases: 8. Germline loops: CDR1 LGHDT, CDR2 YNNKEL (reference sequence). The CDR3 sequence: CASSQDPTSGSVDTQYF. The DNA for the CDR3 is TGTGCCAGCAGCCAAGATCCCACTAGCGGGAGTGTGGATACGCAGTATTTT.

CDR3 bases: TGTGCCAGTAGTAACCCGACTAGCGGGATCTACAATGAGCAGTTCTTC. Its translation: CASSNPTSGIYNEQFF. The chain couples TRBV19 to TRBJ2-1; 11 bases agree with TRBD2. The trim removed 4 bases at V and 3 bases at J, leaving 5 bases unmatched. CDR1 and CDR2 from the germline V gene are LNHDA and SQIVND (reference sequence). The CDR3 is 16 residues long.

The chain couples TRBV2 to TRBJ1-6, with D perhaps matching TRBD1 (5 bases). V was clipped by 6 bases and J by 5 bases, with 17 bases between them. The V gene's germline CDR1 is SNHLY and CDR2 FYNNEI. This CDR3 spans 16 amino acids. CDR3 in DNA: TGTGCCAGCAGGGGGCTAGCAGCTCCCCATAATTCACCCCTCCACTTT. Translated, it gives CASRGLAAPHNSPLHF.

The rearrangement joins TRBV20-1 to TRBJ2-5; D unresolved. This CDR3 has 11 amino acids. V lost 3 bases to trimming and J lost 3 bases, with 5 bases between them. Per the germline V gene, CDR1 is DFQATT and CDR2 is SNEGSKA (reference sequence). The chain's CDR3 is CSASPEETQYF. The CDR3, as DNA: TGCAGTGCTAGTCCTGAAGAGACCCAGTACTTC.

The V and J genes are TRBV5-1 and TRBJ2-7; D is uncertain. Germline V CDR1 and CDR2: SGHRS, YFSETQ. The CDR3 extends over 13 amino acids. The germline V and J ends were trimmed by 0 bases and 12 bases, with 16 bases remaining between them. CDR3 nucleotides: TGCGCCAGCAGCTTGGCTGTCGACGGAACTTTGTACTTC. It encodes CASSLAVDGTLYF.

This chain uses TRBV19 with TRBJ1-2; tentatively, D is TRBD1 (6 bases). V was cut by 3 bases and J by 4 bases, with 9 bases left in between. Per the germline V gene, CDR1 is LNHDA and CDR2 is SQIVND (reference sequence). CDR3 length: 13 amino acids. Here the CDR3 reads CASSIGRGYGYTF. As DNA, the CDR3 is TGTGCCAGTAGTATCGGCAGGGGCTATGGCTACACCTTC.

The V call is TRBV4-1, the J call TRBJ2-1; 15 positions match TRBD2. Germline V gene lookup returns CDR1 MGHRA and CDR2 YSYEKL. Unmatched junction bases numbered 10, after V lost 9 bases and J lost 7 bases. CDR3 length equals 16 residues. DNA for the CDR3: TGCGCCAGTAATCCGGGACTAGCGGGAGGTAGTAATGAGCAGTTCTTC. Amino acids: CASNPGLAGGSNEQFF.

The CDR3 bases are TGTGCCACCAGTCCGGGTGCGGGCGAGGGTGAAAGTCAGCCCCAGCATTTT. Translation gives CATSPGAGEGESQPQHF. The chain links TRBV24-1 to TRBJ1-5; the D is unclear. This CDR3 is 17 amino acids long. Trimming shortened V by 6 bases and J by 6 bases, and 23 bases separated the two germline ends. Germline V CDR1 and CDR2: KGHDR, SFDVKD.

This chain connects TRBV28 to TRBJ2-1, with TRBD2 matching over 9 bases. The CDR3 is 17 residues long. V lost 5 bases and J lost 8; bases outside the gene matches: 16. Germline V gene sequence: CDR1 MDHEN, CDR2 SYDVKM. The CDR3 here is CASSPPGSGGPYDEQFF. The CDR3 DNA sequence: TGTGCCAGCAGTCCCCCGGGTAGCGGGGGTCCGTACGATGAGCAGTTCTTC.

The chain joins TRBV28 to TRBJ1-5; possible D gene TRBD1, 6 bases. Trimming shortened V by 8 bases and J by 8 bases, and 16 bases separated the two germline ends. Germline V lookup: CDR1 MDHEN, CDR2 SYDVKM. This CDR3 contains 13 residues. CDR3 loop: CASRRTGTKPQHF. In DNA form, the CDR3 reads TGTGCCAGCCGCCGTACAGGGACCAAGCCCCAGCATTTT.

V and J are TRBV4-1 and TRBJ1-1, with 7 bases lining up with TRBD1. The V segment lost 2 bases and the J segment 8 bases; nucleotides outside the gene matches: 8. CDR3 size: 14 residues. Germline CDR1 and CDR2: MGHRA and YSYEKL. The CDR3 loop reads CASSQSRQGQEAFF. CDR3 sequence (DNA): TGCGCCAGCAGCCAAAGTAGACAGGGCCAAGAAGCTTTCTTT.

The chain recombines TRBV19 with TRBJ2-7; 9 nucleotides line up with TRBD1. This CDR3 is built from 14 residues. Per germline, CDR1 LNHDA and CDR2 SQIVND (reference sequence). The V gene end was trimmed by 5 bases and the J gene end by 5 bases; junction bases not matched to a gene: 7. DNA of the CDR3: TGTGCCAGTAGTGTCCGGGACAGGGCCAACGAGCAGTACTTC. It yields the protein CASSVRDRANEQYF.

The gene calls are TRBV24-1 and TRBJ2-6; D is perhaps TRBD1 (6 bases). CDR3 length equals 13 residues. V was trimmed by 10 bases and J by 2 bases, leaving 8 bases between them. The germline V gene encodes CDR1 KGHDR and CDR2 SFDVKD. The CDR3 is CATQGTGANVLTF. CDR3 nucleotide sequence: TGTGCCACACAGGGAACTGGGGCCAACGTCCTGACTTTC.

The rearrangement links TRBV5-1 to TRBJ2-7; TRBD1 might be the D (6 bases). The CDR3 totals 15 residues. V was cut by 0 bases and J by 12 bases, with 22 bases left in between. Germline V gene lookup returns CDR1 SGHRS and CDR2 YFSETQ. Here the CDR3 DNA reads TGCGCCAGCAGCTTGGATGGCGCAGGGGCCATTGTCTCGTACTTC. Encoded protein: CASSLDGAGAIVSYF.

The chain uses TRBV6-1 and TRBJ1-1; 7 bases are a match to TRBD1. This CDR3 contains 13 residues. CDR1 and CDR2 (germline): MNHNS, SASEGT. Trimming cost V 6 bases and J 6 bases; bases outside gene matches: 7. CDR3 sequence reads: CASRPYQGAEAFF. The CDR3 DNA follows: TGTGCCAGCAGGCCTTATCAGGGGGCTGAAGCTTTCTTT.

The genes are TRBV12-3 or TRBV12-4 and TRBJ2-7; D is possibly TRBD2 (6 bases). Trimming removed 4 bases at V and 1 base at J, with 8 bases between. The CDR3 contains 13 residues. The CDR3 sequence is CASSYRESYEQYF. CDR3 DNA: TGTGCCAGCAGTTACCGGGAGTCCTACGAGCAGTACTTC.

V and J are TRBV7-6 and TRBJ2-2, with D perhaps being TRBD1 or TRBD2 (6 bases each). V was cut by 3 bases and J by 3 bases, with 11 bases left in between. This CDR3 has 15 residues. CDR1 and CDR2 (germline): SGHVS, FNYEAQ. The CDR3 reads CASSFTGADTGELFF. The CDR3 DNA follows: TGTGCCAGCAGCTTTACGGGGGCAGACACCGGGGAGCTGTTTTTT. The complete variable domain, with remaining parts taken from reference TRBV7-6 and TRBJ2-2, reads GAGVSQSPRYKVTKRGQDVALRCDPISGHVSLYWYRQALGQGPEFLTYFNYEAQQDKSGLPNDRFSAERPEGSISTLTIQRTEQRDSAMYRCASSFTGADTGELFFGEGSRLTVL.

The chain carries TRBV28 and TRBJ2-1, with D possibly matching TRBD1 (6 bases). Trimming cost V 6 bases and J 1 base, with 7 bases left between them. Germline loops: CDR1 MDHEN, CDR2 SYDVKM. The CDR3 sequence is 13 residues long. CDR3 amino acids: CASRQGSYNEQFF. CDR3 coding DNA: TGTGCCAGCAGGCAGGGGTCCTACAATGAGCAGTTCTTC. Based on the CDR3 plus reference TRBV28 and TRBJ2-1, the full variable domain is DVKVTQSSRYLVKRTGEKVFLECVQDMDHENMFWYRQDPGLGLRLIYFSYDVKMKEKGDIPEGYSVSREKKERFSLILESASTNQTSMYLCASRQGSYNEQFFGPGTRLTVL.

The rearrangement links TRBV28 to TRBJ1-2; D is unresolved. Germline loops: CDR1 MDHEN, CDR2 SYDVKM. Trimming pared 0 bases from V and 6 bases from J, leaving 20 bases between. The CDR3 has 17 amino acids. CDR3 nucleotide sequence: TGTGCCAGCAGTTTATGGGCAGGCCTAGCAGATACCCATGGCTACACCTTC. Protein product: CASSLWAGLADTHGYTF.

V gene TRBV7-2 combines with J gene TRBJ1-1; the match to TRBD1 covers 7 bases. Germline assignment: CDR1 SGHTA and CDR2 FQGNSA. V shed 3 bases and J 4 bases; nucleotides not matched to a gene: 11. The CDR3 runs 16 residues. The CDR3 DNA reads as TGTGCCAGCAGCTTGGGCAGGGGGACGGTAAGCACTGAAGCTTTCTTT. Translation: CASSLGRGTVSTEAFF. Combining the CDR3 with reference TRBV7-2 and TRBJ1-1 gives the whole variable domain GAGVSQSPSNKVTEKGKDVELRCDPISGHTALYWYRQSLGQGLEFLIYFQGNSAPDKSGLPSDRFSAERTGGSVSTLTIQRTQQEDSAVYLCASSLGRGTVSTEAFFGQGTRLTVV.

V is TRBV6-6 and J is TRBJ2-3, with 7 bases identical to TRBD2. Germline V gene sequence: CDR1 MNHNY, CDR2 SVGAGI (reference sequence). This CDR3 region has 14 residues. With 4 bases clipped from V and 3 bases from J, the junction kept 4 bases outside the gene matches. The CDR3 loop is CASSWAGRTDTQYF. The CDR3 nucleotides are TGTGCCAGCAGTTGGGCCGGGAGGACAGATACGCAGTATTTT.

The rearrangement links TRBV5-1 to TRBJ2-3, with a tentative D call TRBD2 (5 bases). Germline V gene lookup returns CDR1 SGHRS and CDR2 YFSETQ. The CDR3 is 16 amino acids. Trimming took 0 bases from V and 5 from J, leaving 16 bases between them. The chain's CDR3 is CASSLARELSVDTQYF. The CDR3 DNA is TGCGCCAGCAGCTTGGCGAGGGAACTCTCTGTAGATACGCAGTATTTT.

The chain is built from TRBV30 and TRBJ2-1; D gene uncertain. V was clipped by 1 base and J by 4 bases, with 14 bases between them. The CDR3 totals 15 residues. CDR1 and CDR2 from the germline V gene are GTSNPN and SVGIG (reference sequence). For the CDR3, the DNA is TGTGCCTGGAGTGAAAGTTCGTCCAGTTACAATGAGCAGTTCTTC. As protein: CAWSESSSSYNEQFF.

DNA of the CDR3: TGTGCCAGCAGTTTAAAGAGAACTGGAAACACCATATATTTT. As protein: CASSLKRTGNTIYF. The V gene is TRBV28, the J gene TRBJ1-3; D unclear. The CDR3 is made up of 14 amino acids. Trimming pared 2 bases from V and 2 bases from J, leaving 7 bases between. Germline CDR1 and CDR2: MDHEN and SYDVKM.

V is TRBV11-2 and J is TRBJ2-7, with 11 bases identical to TRBD2. Germline values: CDR1 SGHAT, CDR2 FQNNGV. The CDR3 is 15 residues long. V was pared by 6 bases and J by 2 bases, with 6 bases of the junction left unmatched. The CDR3 reads CASSRLAGGTYEQYF. CDR3 nucleotide sequence: TGTGCCAGCAGTCGTTTAGCGGGAGGGACCTACGAGCAGTACTTC.

The chain has TRBV27 and TRBJ2-1; D is unresolved. The CDR3 contains 12 residues. The V end lost 2 bases, the J end lost 10 bases, and 9 bases lay between the germline ends. The V gene's germline CDR1 is MNHEY and CDR2 SMNVEV (reference sequence). The CDR3 region is CASSLGLGEQFF. CDR3 nucleotide sequence: TGTGCCAGCAGTTTAGGGCTGGGAGAGCAGTTCTTC.

This chain links TRBV10-3 with TRBJ2-2; D ambiguous. The CDR3 loop spans 12 amino acids. Germline CDR1 ENHRY, CDR2 SYGVKD. The V end lost 2 bases, the J end lost 2 bases, and 0 bases lay between the germline ends. CDR3 in amino acids: CAISENTGELFF. In nucleotides, the CDR3 is TGTGCCATCAGTGAGAACACCGGGGAGCTGTTTTTT.

The chain joins TRBV6-5 to TRBJ2-5; unclear D gene. Trimming cost V 6 bases and J 4 bases, with 15 bases left between them. This CDR3 region has 14 residues. Germline values: CDR1 MNHEY, CDR2 SVGAGI. The CDR3 bases are TGTGCCAGCAGCTACGGAACGGCGCGAGAGACCCAGTACTTC. Translation gives CASSYGTARETQYF.

The J gene is TRBJ1-1, the V gene TRBV5-1, with 9 nucleotides matching TRBD1. Germline V gives CDR1 SGHRS, CDR2 YFSETQ. CDR3 length: 16 residues. V was pared by 2 bases and J by 5 bases, with 10 bases of the junction left unmatched. Here the CDR3 DNA reads TGCGCCAGCAGCTTATTAGTCCCGGGACAGGGTACTGAAGCTTTCTTT. The encoded protein is CASSLLVPGQGTEAFF.

The V and J genes are TRBV30 and TRBJ1-4, with unresolved D. The V end was cut by 1 base, the J end by 8 bases, with 8 bases between. The CDR3 runs 12 residues. Germline-derived CDR1 and CDR2 are GTSNPN and SVGIG (reference sequence). The CDR3 DNA is TGTGCCTGGAGTGAGCTGGGGGAAAAACTGTTTTTT. Translation gives CAWSELGEKLFF.